This TCR beta chain was profiled in a study of shared clonotypes between healthy human individuals. Across the whole study: The cohort had a couple of women and three men, ages 18 to 49.

In the authors' methods: Filtering of immunoSEQ junctional sequences could not match full-length read filtering. TCRdb's table, derived via immunoSEQ multiplex PCR, lists solely in-frame clones and lacks some. That table supplies the V and J calls and clone size; D and trimming were determined from the DNA. The repertoire has fewer than 550,000 clones, 75% to 80% of them found once; the top ten carry around 13%. Healthy and HIV-negative, the adult donors had no recent acute infections or vaccinations. CDR1 and CDR2 from the germline V gene are GTSNPN and SVGIG (reference sequence). The CDR3 has 15 residues. J was trimmed by 4 bases and V by 2 bases; bases with no gene match: 5.

The sequenced material came from PBMCs. This clonotype originated in a middle-aged woman in good health. Some clones in this sample may be carry-over from other donors' samples. The V gene is TRBV30, the J gene TRBJ2-1; 10 bases agree with TRBD2. CDR3 nucleotides: TGTGCCTGGAGTAGAAGCGGGAGGGGGTACAATGAGCAGTTCTTC. Translating it yields CAWSRSGRGYNEQFF.